The entry below describes one T cell receptor beta chain. Antigen: not known. This CDR3 comprises 15 residues. The germline CDR1 and CDR2 sequences are SGHTS and YDEGEE. V lost 0 bases and J 7 bases, leaving 15 bases between the germline ends. The data were obtained in a study of T-cell reconstitution after alpha-beta-depleted transplantation in children. Preparation of the TCRbeta library was carried out with unique molecular identifiers. A single record per CDR3 protein comes from TCRdb applying MiXCR to the PCR reads. The data show around 130,000 distinct CDR3 sequences, with 8.5% to 10% seen just once and about 24% held by the top ten. Overall study findings and caveats: In some patients, recipient T cells and intrathymic progenitors surviving conditioning explained high day-60 diversity. The authors attributed T-cell counts and diversity one year after transplant mostly to newly produced T cells. The study reportedly traced alpha-beta T cells about two months after transplant to several hundred expanded graft clones.

This receptor was taken from a girl younger than two who had a stem cell transplant for combined immunodeficiency, so the T cells may come from the graft donor. Sequenced here: PBMCs, mostly from graft donor cells, sampled 180 days after TCRalphabeta/CD19-depleted stem cell transplant. The chain uses TRBV5-8 and TRBJ2-3; no clear D gene. Written as DNA, the CDR3 is TGTGCCAGCAGCTTGGCCTGGGGTGGATTTAATACGCAGTATTTT. Its translation: CASSLAWGGFNTQYF.